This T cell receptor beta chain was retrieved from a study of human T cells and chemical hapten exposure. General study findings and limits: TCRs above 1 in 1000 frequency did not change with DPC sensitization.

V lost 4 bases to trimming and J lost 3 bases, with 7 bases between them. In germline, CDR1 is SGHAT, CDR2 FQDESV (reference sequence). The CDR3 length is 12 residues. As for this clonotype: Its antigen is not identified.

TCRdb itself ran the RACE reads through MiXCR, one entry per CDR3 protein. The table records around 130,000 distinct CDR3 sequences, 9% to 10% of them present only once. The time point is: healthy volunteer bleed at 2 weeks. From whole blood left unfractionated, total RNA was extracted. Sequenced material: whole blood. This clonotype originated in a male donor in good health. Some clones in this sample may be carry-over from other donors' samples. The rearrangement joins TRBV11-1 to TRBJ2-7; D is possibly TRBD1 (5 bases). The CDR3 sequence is CASSSDNYEQYF. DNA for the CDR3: TGTGCCAGCAGCTCGGACAACTACGAGCAGTACTTC.